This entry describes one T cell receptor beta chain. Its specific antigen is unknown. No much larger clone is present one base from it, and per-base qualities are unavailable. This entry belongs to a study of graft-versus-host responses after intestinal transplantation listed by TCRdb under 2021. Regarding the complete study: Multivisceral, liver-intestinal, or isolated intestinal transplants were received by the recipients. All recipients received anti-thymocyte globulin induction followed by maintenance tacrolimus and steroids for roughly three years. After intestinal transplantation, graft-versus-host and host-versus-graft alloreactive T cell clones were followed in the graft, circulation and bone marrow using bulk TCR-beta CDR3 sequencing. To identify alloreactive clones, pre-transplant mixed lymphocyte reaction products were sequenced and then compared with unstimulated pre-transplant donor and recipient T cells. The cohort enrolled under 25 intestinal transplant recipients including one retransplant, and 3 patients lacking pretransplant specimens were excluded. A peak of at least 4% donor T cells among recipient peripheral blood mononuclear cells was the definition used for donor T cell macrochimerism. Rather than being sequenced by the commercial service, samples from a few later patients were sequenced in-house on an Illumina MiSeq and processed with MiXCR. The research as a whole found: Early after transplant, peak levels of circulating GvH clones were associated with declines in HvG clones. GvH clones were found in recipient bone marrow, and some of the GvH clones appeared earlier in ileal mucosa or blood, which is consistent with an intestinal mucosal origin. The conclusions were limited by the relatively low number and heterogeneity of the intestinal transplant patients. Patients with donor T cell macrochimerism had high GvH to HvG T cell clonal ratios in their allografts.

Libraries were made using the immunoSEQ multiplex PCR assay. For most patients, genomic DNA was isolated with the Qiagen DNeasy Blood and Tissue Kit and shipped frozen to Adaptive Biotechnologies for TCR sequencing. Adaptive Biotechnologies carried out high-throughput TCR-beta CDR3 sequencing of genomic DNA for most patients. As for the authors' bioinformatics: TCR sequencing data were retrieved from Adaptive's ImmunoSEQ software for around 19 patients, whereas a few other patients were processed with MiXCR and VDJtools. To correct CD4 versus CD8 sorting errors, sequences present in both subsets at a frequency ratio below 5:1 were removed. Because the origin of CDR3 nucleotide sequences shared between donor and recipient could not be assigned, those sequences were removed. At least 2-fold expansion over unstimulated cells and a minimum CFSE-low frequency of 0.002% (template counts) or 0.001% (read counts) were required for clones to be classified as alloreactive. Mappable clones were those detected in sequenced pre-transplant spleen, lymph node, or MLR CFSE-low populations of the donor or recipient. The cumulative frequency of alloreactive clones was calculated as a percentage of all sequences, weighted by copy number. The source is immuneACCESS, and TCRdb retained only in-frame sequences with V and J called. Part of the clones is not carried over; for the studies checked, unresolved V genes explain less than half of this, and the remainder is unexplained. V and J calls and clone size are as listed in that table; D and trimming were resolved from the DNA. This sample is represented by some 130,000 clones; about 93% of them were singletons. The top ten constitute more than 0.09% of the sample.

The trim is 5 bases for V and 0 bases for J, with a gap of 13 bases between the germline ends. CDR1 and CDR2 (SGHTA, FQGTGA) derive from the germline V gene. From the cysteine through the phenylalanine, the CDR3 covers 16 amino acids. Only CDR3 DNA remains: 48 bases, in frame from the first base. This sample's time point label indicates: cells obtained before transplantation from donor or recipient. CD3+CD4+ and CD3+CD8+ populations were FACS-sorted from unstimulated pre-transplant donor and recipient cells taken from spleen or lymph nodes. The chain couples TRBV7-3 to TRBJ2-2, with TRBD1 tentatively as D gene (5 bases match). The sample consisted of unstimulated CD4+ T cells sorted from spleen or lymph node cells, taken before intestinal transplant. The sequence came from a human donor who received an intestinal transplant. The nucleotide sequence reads TGTGCCAGCAGCAGCGACAGTTTGGCGAACACCGGGGAGCTGTTTTTT. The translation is CASSSDSLANTGELFF.